This TCR beta chain was captured by sequencing in a study of T cell changes during pregnancy in multiple sclerosis. Germline lookup yields CDR1 LNHDA and CDR2 SQIVND (reference sequence). V lost 4 bases, J lost 0 bases, and 9 bases lay in between. There are 14 residues in the CDR3. TCRdb keeps only in-frame clones here, not all; method: immunoSEQ multiplex PCR. Among under 40,000 clones listed, 90% to 95% were seen once. This clone is a singleton in its sample. The source material was CD4+ T cells from peripheral blood mononuclear cells, sampled in the second trimester of pregnancy. This clonotype originated in a female donor with multiple sclerosis, enrolled in a pregnancy study. The chain employs TRBV19 and TRBJ1-1, with D unresolved. CDR3 nucleotides: TGTGCCAGTAGTACTCCGCGCATGAACACTGAAGCTTTCTTT. Its translation: CASSTPRMNTEAFF.